These 15 T cell receptor beta chains came from one sample sequenced in a study of blood T cell repertoires in COVID-19. Sequenced by immunoSEQ multiplex PCR; TCRdb stores in-frame clones only, minus some. The sample contains fewer than 250,000 clones, 80% of which appear only once. The sequenced sample consisted of PBMCs or T cells enriched from blood (not recorded which). Every receptor here comes from a woman in her thirties or forties with acute COVID-19.

The chain is built from TRBV14 and TRBJ1-2; D is uncertain. V was trimmed by 0 bases and J by 5 bases, leaving 10 bases between them. This CDR3 is 14 amino acids long. The germline CDR1 and CDR2 sequences are SGHDN and FVKESK. The CDR3 region has the DNA TGTGCCAGCAGCCAAGACAGGCGACGGTATGGCTACACCTTC. It specifies CASSQDRRRYGYTF. Looking up the rest from reference TRBV14 and TRBJ1-2 gives the full variable domain: EAGVTQFPSHSVIEKGQTVTLRCDPISGHDNLYWYRRVMGKEIKFLLHFVKESKQDESGMPNNRFLAERTGGTYSTLKVQPAELEDSGVYFCASSQDRRRYGYTFGSGTRLTVV.

The chain joins TRBV5-1 to TRBJ1-4; D is ambiguous. V gave up 2 bases and J gave up 5 bases, with 19 bases separating them. CDR1 SGHRS and CDR2 YFSETQ come from the germline V gene. This CDR3 contains 17 residues. The CDR3 bases are TGCGCCAGCAGCTTAGGATCGGGTGGTGGAGGAAATGAAAAACTGTTTTTT. Its translation is CASSLGSGGGGNEKLFF.

The table lists this clone with a few counts. This chain connects TRBV7-9 to TRBJ1-4, with D hard to call. This CDR3 comprises 14 residues. V gave up 2 bases and J gave up 7 bases, with 11 bases separating them. CDR1 is SEHNR, CDR2 FQNEAQ, per germline (reference sequence). The CDR3 nucleotides are TGTGCCAGCAGCTTACTTAGGGAGGGTGAAAAACTGTTTTTT. Protein sequence: CASSLLREGEKLFF.

The chain is built from TRBV27 and TRBJ1-1; D is perhaps TRBD1 (5 bases). V lost 2 bases and J lost 2, with 12 bases in between. Germline CDR1 reads MNHEY; CDR2 reads SMNVEV (reference sequence). The CDR3 has 15 amino acids. The CDR3 DNA reads as TGTGCCAGCAGTTTAAAGCGCCAGGGCAACACTGAAGCTTTCTTT. Protein sequence: CASSLKRQGNTEAFF.

The chain has TRBV3-1 (or the pseudogene TRBV3-2) and TRBJ2-1; 13 bases fit TRBD2. Unmatched junction bases numbered 3, after V lost 4 bases and J lost 6 bases. The length of the CDR3 is 15 residues. Germline CDR1 is LGHDT and CDR2 is YNNKEL (reference sequence). This chain's CDR3 is CASSLGTSGANEQFF. DNA for the CDR3: TGTGCCAGCAGCCTTGGGACTAGCGGGGCCAATGAGCAGTTCTTC.

The chain links TRBV28 to TRBJ1-2; 9 nucleotides line up with TRBD1. There are 16 residues in the CDR3. Trimming cost V 3 bases and J 8 bases; bases outside gene matches: 13. Per the germline V gene, CDR1 is MDHEN and CDR2 is SYDVKM. In nucleotides, the CDR3 is TGTGCCAGCAGTTTTTTGGTGACCGGGACAGGGAAAGGCTACACCTTC. It is translated as CASSFLVTGTGKGYTF.

The gene calls are TRBV5-8 and TRBJ1-1, with a tentative D call TRBD1 (5 bases). Trimming took off 6 bases at V and 5 bases at J, with 23 bases between the two ends. The germline CDR1 and CDR2 sequences are SGHTS and YDEGEE. This CDR3 has 16 amino acids. CDR3 in amino acids: CASTSFWGSGNTEAFF. As DNA, the CDR3 is TGTGCCAGCACCTCATTTTGGGGCTCTGGGAATACTGAAGCTTTCTTT.

This chain links TRBV5-1 with TRBJ2-5; the match to TRBD1 covers 7 bases. The CDR3 sequence is 14 residues long. Looked up from germline, CDR1 is SGHRS and CDR2 is YFSETQ. V lost 4 bases to trimming and J lost 1 base; unmatched junction nucleotides: 4. The DNA of the CDR3 is TGCGCCAGCAGCAGAAACAGGGGCCAAGAGACCCAGTACTTC. Protein product: CASSRNRGQETQYF.

The J gene is TRBJ2-1, the V gene TRBV6-5, with a tentative D call TRBD2 (5 bases). Looked up from germline, CDR1 is MNHEY and CDR2 is SVGAGI. Trimming took off 7 bases at V and 8 bases at J, with 12 bases between the two ends. CDR3 length equals 12 residues. In DNA form, the CDR3 reads TGTGCCAGCAAGACCAGCGGCTATGAGCAGTTCTTC. The encoded protein is CASKTSGYEQFF.

Notes on this clone: The sample carries other DNA sequences with the same CDR3. The V call is TRBV6-5, the J call TRBJ1-1, with 9 bases identical to TRBD1. This CDR3 has 14 amino acids. Losses at the gene ends were 6 bases for V and 5 bases for J; bases not matched to a gene: 7. Germline V CDR1 and CDR2: MNHEY, SVGAGI. In DNA form, the CDR3 reads TGTGCCAGCAGGGTAGGACAGGGGAGGACTGAAGCTTTCTTT. Residues: CASRVGQGRTEAFF.

V is TRBV15 and J is TRBJ2-1, with a possible D match to TRBD2 (5 bases). V lost 0 bases and J lost 9, with 9 bases in between. The CDR3 is 13 residues long. The germline gives CDR1 LNHNV, CDR2 YYDKDF (reference sequence). The CDR3, as DNA: TGTGCCACCAGCAGAGATGGCGCGGGTGAGCAGTTCTTC. This sequence encodes CATSRDGAGEQFF.

The chain links TRBV6-5 to TRBJ2-4; TRBD2 agrees at 8 bases. J lost 13 bases, V lost 0 bases, and 8 bases had no gene match. Germline CDR1 and CDR2: MNHEY and SVGAGI. The CDR3 contains 14 residues. The CDR3 DNA reads TGTGCCAGCAGTTACTCGAGCGGGGGCGGCTGGCAGTACTTC. Translation: CASSYSSGGGWQYF.

The V and J genes are TRBV24-1 and TRBJ1-2, with TRBD1 matching over 8 bases. With 3 bases clipped from V and 3 bases from J, the junction kept 5 bases outside the gene matches. The CDR3 length is 15 residues. Germline-derived CDR1 and CDR2 are KGHDR and SFDVKD. For the CDR3, the DNA is TGTGCCACCAGTGATCCTCTGACAGGGGACTATGGCTACACCTTC. Protein: CATSDPLTGDYGYTF.

The V and J genes are TRBV7-3 and TRBJ2-1; 11 positions match TRBD2. V shed 5 bases and J 0 bases; nucleotides not matched to a gene: 9. This CDR3 is built from 18 residues. From germline, CDR1 is SGHTA and CDR2 FQGTGA. This CDR3 is CASSPGRLAGGSYNEQFF. CDR3 nucleotides: TGTGCCAGCAGCCCCGGGAGGCTAGCGGGGGGCTCCTACAATGAGCAGTTCTTC.

The V gene is TRBV6-5, the J gene TRBJ2-6; D might be TRBD1 (6 bases). Trimming removed 6 bases from V and 1 base from J, with 10 bases in between. Germline CDR1 is MNHEY and CDR2 is SVGAGI. The CDR3 runs to 15 residues. CDR3 sequence (DNA): TGTGCCAGCAGCCCCGGACAGTCTGGGGCCAACGTCCTGACTTTC. Protein sequence: CASSPGQSGANVLTF.